This T cell receptor beta chain is drawn from a study of T cells in Graves' hyperthyroidism and ophthalmopathy. Study summary: Sampling of peripheral blood happened at initial diagnosis, prior to any treatment.

Amplification of TCR beta CDR3 regions used RNA as the template. HTBI primers drove first-round RT-PCR of the TCR CDR3. TCRdb redid the calling of the multiplex PCR reads with MiXCR, one entry per CDR3 protein. The data hold roughly 750,000 distinct CDR3 sequences, with roughly 15% observed a single time. This clonotype was counted ten times or more. Its antigen is undetermined. Study-level results: Blood also held most thyroid clonotypes expanded beyond 0.001.

This CDR3 spans 15 amino acids. The ends lost 2 bases at V and 3 bases at J; junction bases unmatched: 6. Per germline, CDR1 LNHDA and CDR2 SQIVND (reference sequence). Hyperthyroidism was newly diagnosed in patients aged 18 to 65 (duration under 2 months). Diagnoses were established using clinical symptoms, serum thyroxine and TRAb, thyroid ultrasound and orbital computed tomography. Sequenced: blood. The sequence was collected from a man in his late teens or twenties with Graves' hyperthyroidism. The genes are TRBV19 and TRBJ2-7, with 8 bases aligning to TRBD1. The CDR3 loop reads CASSITTGAGYEQYF. The CDR3 DNA follows: TGTGCCAGTAGTATAACGACAGGGGCTGGCTACGAGCAGTACTTC.